This TCR beta chain is drawn from a study of identical twins. The study, taken as a whole, reports: Fewer insertions were carried by abundant cord blood beta clonotypes, but none was seen in memory repertoires.

cDNA molecules carried unique molecular identifiers, and template switching added a universal primer site. TCRdb called the 5' RACE reads again in MiXCR, with one record for every CDR3 protein. The table has approximately 600,000 distinct CDR3 sequences, 7.5% to 10% seen once. In the case of this clonotype: What it binds is not known.

There are 16 residues in the CDR3. The germline gives CDR1 MNHNY, CDR2 SVGAGI (reference sequence). The V and J ends lost 0 bases and 7 bases, in that order; junction bases with no gene match: 10. The sample also formed part of further work on yellow fever vaccine responses in identical twins. As that report states: Reportedly, twins showed a vaccine T cell response that looked partly convergent and partly personalized.

The J gene is TRBJ1-2, the V gene TRBV6-6; 8 bases fit TRBD1. The receptor comes from a young woman in good health. Input material: PBMCs. CDR3 nucleotides: TGTGCCAGCAGTTACTCGGACAGGGCCCAATATGGTGGCTACACCTTC. This sequence encodes CASSYSDRAQYGGYTF.